These 32 T cell receptor beta chains were all obtained from the same sample, sequenced in a study of metastatic and nonmetastatic thyroid tumors. No treatment had been given to any patient before thyroid surgery. TCRdb re-called clones via MiXCR from the PCR reads. This table has about 15,000 clones, 30% to 35% appearing once. Sequenced input: blood. The receptors were sampled from a female donor with papillary thyroid cancer or a benign thyroid nodule (not recorded which). Some clones in this sample may be carry-over from other donors' samples.

Only one count was recorded for this clone. The chain uses TRBV9 and TRBJ2-1, with 8 bases lining up with TRBD1. Germline values: CDR1 SGDLS, CDR2 YYNGEE. The CDR3 is made up of 14 amino acids. The ends lost 0 bases at V and 4 bases at J; junction bases unmatched: 0. This CDR3 reads CASSVGTGYNEQFF. The CDR3, as DNA: TGTGCCAGCAGCGTAGGGACAGGGTACAATGAGCAGTTCTTC.

This chain joins TRBV6-1 and TRBJ1-2, with TRBD1 as a possible D gene (5 bases). V was trimmed by 6 bases and J by 2 bases, leaving 13 bases between them. The CDR3 totals 14 residues. The V gene's germline CDR1 is MNHNS and CDR2 SASEGT. The CDR3 sequence: CASRKTANNYGYTF. The DNA of the CDR3 is TGTGCCAGCAGAAAGACAGCGAACAACTATGGCTACACCTTC.

This clone was recorded a few times. The rearrangement joins TRBV24-1 to TRBJ2-1, with TRBD2 identical over 10 bases. This CDR3 is built from 16 residues. V shed 4 bases and J 7 bases; nucleotides not matched to a gene: 9. Germline V CDR1 and CDR2: KGHDR, SFDVKD. CDR3: CATSDPLAGGLNEQFF. CDR3 bases: TGTGCCACCAGTGACCCCTTAGCGGGGGGCCTGAATGAGCAGTTCTTC.

There are many counts of this clone. This chain links TRBV29-1 with TRBJ1-1; D not certain. In germline, CDR1 is SQVTM, CDR2 ANQGSEA. Between the trimmed V and J ends, which lost 4 bases and 1 base, there was a span of 4 bases. The CDR3 extends over 11 amino acids. In nucleotides, the CDR3 is TGCAGCGTTGGACCGAACACTGAAGCTTTCTTT. Encoded protein: CSVGPNTEAFF. The whole variable domain, remainder taken from reference TRBV29-1 and TRBJ1-1, is SAVISQKPSRDICQRGTSLTIQCQVDSQVTMMFWYRQQPGQSLTLIATANQGSEATYESGFVIDKFPISRPNLTFSTLTVSNMSPEDSSIYLCSVGPNTEAFFGQGTRLTVV.

There are many counts of this clone. The V gene is TRBV7-9, the J gene TRBJ2-5; D remains unclear. CDR1 and CDR2 (germline): SEHNR, FQNEAQ (reference sequence). The length of the CDR3 is 14 residues. V lost 4 bases to trimming and J lost 5 bases, with 14 bases between them. The CDR3 here is CASSSPWIGETQYF. For the CDR3, the DNA is TGTGCCAGCAGCTCCCCGTGGATCGGGGAGACCCAGTACTTC.

Sample share makes this clone medium-sized. This chain uses TRBV6-1 with TRBJ1-1; TRBD1 is a possible D gene (6 bases). This CDR3 spans 13 amino acids. V was clipped by 8 bases and J by 3 bases, with 13 bases between them. Looked up from germline, CDR1 is MNHNS and CDR2 is SASEGT. The CDR3 sequence is CASRRGFDTEAFF. The CDR3 nucleotides are TGTGCCAGCCGCAGGGGCTTCGACACTGAAGCTTTCTTT.

This clone rates as medium-sized. The chain uses TRBV19 and TRBJ2-3; D ambiguous. CDR3 length: 15 residues. From germline, CDR1 is LNHDA and CDR2 SQIVND (reference sequence). The V end lost 4 bases, the J end lost 5 bases, and 16 bases lay between the germline ends. Written as DNA, the CDR3 is TGTGCCAGTAGTACGCCTCGGTCGGCACGAGATACGCAGTATTTT. Translated: CASSTPRSARDTQYF.

The chain is built from TRBV4-2 and TRBJ1-1, with D perhaps matching TRBD1 (6 bases). CDR3 length: 12 residues. Germline CDR1 LGHNA, CDR2 YNFKEQ. V shed 2 bases and J shed 7 bases, with 8 bases lying between them. The CDR3 loop is CASSQRDNEAFF. The CDR3 DNA follows: TGTGCCAGCAGCCAAAGGGACAATGAAGCTTTCTTT.

Relative to its sample, this clone is medium-sized. This same CDR3 is encoded by further DNA sequences in the sample. The rearrangement joins TRBV20-1 to TRBJ2-1; D is uncertain. V dropped 0 bases and J dropped 8 bases, with 17 bases sitting between them. Looked up from germline, CDR1 is DFQATT and CDR2 is SNEGSKA (reference sequence). This CDR3 region has 15 residues. The CDR3 DNA reads TGCAGTGCTAGAGAGCGGACCGTTATGGTCGATGAGCAGTTCTTC. Protein product: CSARERTVMVDEQFF.

This clone was counted a few times. A junction boundary mismatches the germline segment, possibly from a read error. The V and J genes are TRBV7-3 and TRBJ2-2; 9 bases fit TRBD1. Germline V gene data show CDR1 as SGHTA and CDR2 as FQGTGA. The CDR3 sequence is 15 residues long. The CDR3 DNA follows: TGTGTCAGCATCCGGGGACAGGGTGGTGTCGGGGAGCTGTTTTTT. Amino acid sequence: CVSIRGQGGVGELFF. Combining the CDR3 with reference TRBV7-3 and TRBJ2-2 gives the whole variable domain GAGVSQTPSNKVTEKGKYVELRCDPISGHTALYWYRQSLGQGPEFLIYFQGTGAADDSGLPNDRFFAVRPEGSVSTLKIQRTERGDSAVYLCVSIRGQGGVGELFFGEGSRLTVL.

This clone was detected once. The junction does not match germline at one end; this may be a read error. V is TRBV5-1 and J is TRBJ2-5, with a tentative D call TRBD1 (5 bases). The CDR3 covers 12 residues. Germline CDR1 and CDR2: SGHRS and YFSETQ. DNA for the CDR3: TGCGCCAGCCGTACAGGCCAAGATACCCAGTACTTC. It is translated as CASRTGQDTQYF.

This clone has at least ten counts. The chain is built from TRBV6-1 and TRBJ2-6, with 11 bases identical to TRBD2. CDR1 is MNHNS and CDR2 is SASEGT in the germline V gene. The V gene end was trimmed by 3 bases and the J gene end by 0 bases; junction bases not matched to a gene: 13. The CDR3 loop spans 21 amino acids. The CDR3 region is CASSDSGGGFGRSSGANVLTF. The CDR3 DNA reads TGTGCCAGCAGTGATAGCGGGGGGGGTTTCGGGAGAAGCTCTGGGGCCAACGTCCTGACTTTC.

The chain combines TRBV3-1 with TRBJ1-5; D unclear. Trimming cost V 4 bases and J 1 base, with 14 bases left between them. The germline gives CDR1 LGHDT, CDR2 YNNKEL (reference sequence). The CDR3 consists of 16 residues. The CDR3 here is CASSLGGGVSNQPQHF. The CDR3 bases are TGTGCCAGCAGCCTGGGAGGCGGGGTGAGCAATCAGCCCCAGCATTTT.

This clone was seen at least ten times. The CDR3 loop reads CAWSVALGGDNDFF. CDR3 DNA: TGTGCCTGGAGTGTAGCCCTAGGTGGCGATAATGATTTCTTT. The chain carries TRBV30 and TRBJ1-1; D is ambiguous. The germline gives CDR1 GTSNPN, CDR2 SVGIG (reference sequence). With 0 bases removed from V and 13 bases from J, the gap between germline ends came to 21 bases. The CDR3 extends over 14 amino acids.

The rearrangement uses TRBV18 and TRBJ2-1; either TRBD1 or TRBD2 may fit D (5 bases each). The V end lost 3 bases, the J end lost 8 bases, and 20 bases lay between the germline ends. The CDR3 loop spans 16 amino acids. CDR1 is KGHSH and CDR2 is LQKENI in the germline V gene. CDR3 nucleotides: TGTGCCAGCTCACCGGTCCCGGGACCCTCCGGGGATGAGCAGTTCTTC. Translated: CASSPVPGPSGDEQFF.

This clone is medium-sized. The V and J genes are TRBV6-1 and TRBJ1-6; D remains unclear. The CDR3 covers 14 residues. The germline V gene has CDR1 MNHNS and CDR2 SASEGT. The ends were cut back, 10 bases at V and 1 base at J, with 11 bases in the middle. The DNA for the CDR3 is TGTGCCACTTCTCGGAAGTCCTATAATTCACCCCTCCACTTT. Amino acid sequence: CATSRKSYNSPLHF.

The rearrangement joins TRBV11-2 to TRBJ2-7; no clear D gene. CDR1 and CDR2 from the germline V gene are SGHAT and FQNNGV. The V end was cut by 2 bases, the J end by 5 bases, with 7 bases between. CDR3 length: 12 amino acids. The CDR3 loop reads CASSLYFDEQYF. CDR3 DNA: TGTGCCAGCAGCTTATACTTTGACGAGCAGTACTTC.

The V and J genes are TRBV6-2 or TRBV6-3 and TRBJ1-5, with unresolved D. Germline CDR1 is MNHEY and CDR2 is SVGEGT. The CDR3 extends over 13 amino acids. Trimming pared 2 bases from V and 2 bases from J, leaving 4 bases between. The CDR3 sequence: CASSYQGNQPQHF. The CDR3 nucleotides read TGTGCCAGCAGTTACCAGGGCAATCAGCCCCAGCATTTT.

This clone was picked up many times. V usage is TRBV4-2 and J usage is TRBJ2-2; TRBD2 matches 8 bases. Germline CDR1 is LGHNA and CDR2 is YNFKEQ. Trimming took 6 bases from V and 8 from J; bases not matched to a gene: 11. The length of the CDR3 is 15 residues. CDR3 residues: CASSPGLGSAGELFF. As DNA, the CDR3 is TGTGCCAGCAGTCCGGGACTAGGATCGGCGGGGGAGCTGTTTTTT.

This clone was found many times. This sequence may be a read error, since a much larger clone differs from it by one base. Additional DNA sequences in this sample encode the identical CDR3. The chain links TRBV19 to TRBJ2-3; TRBD2 might be the D (6 bases). The V end was cut by 7 bases, the J end by 6 bases, with 17 bases between. This CDR3 comprises 14 residues. Germline V gives CDR1 LNHDA, CDR2 SQIVND (reference sequence). The CDR3 protein is CASNWAGYTDTQYF. CDR3 DNA sequence: TGTGCCAGTAATTGGGCGGGGTACACGGATACGCAGTATTTT.

In its sample, this clone was seen a few times. The chain has TRBV10-3 and TRBJ1-1; 8 bases map to TRBD1. Germline CDR1 is ENHRY and CDR2 is SYGVKD. The CDR3 sequence is 15 residues long. J was trimmed by 0 bases and V by 5 bases; bases with no gene match: 5. CDR3 protein: CAISRGTGLNTEAFF. In nucleotides, the CDR3 is TGTGCCATCAGTCGCGGGACAGGACTGAACACTGAAGCTTTCTTT.

Within the sample, this clone is medium-sized (0.01 to 0.1%). The chain links TRBV6-2 or TRBV6-3 to TRBJ2-3; D is unclear. With 3 bases removed from V and 4 bases from J, the gap between germline ends came to 17 bases. The CDR3 extends over 16 amino acids. Germline CDR1 and CDR2: MNHEY and SVGEGT. This chain's CDR3 is CASSYGPEHHADTQYF. The CDR3 DNA sequence: TGTGCCAGCAGTTATGGCCCGGAACACCATGCAGATACGCAGTATTTT.

The sample holds many counts of this clone. The CDR3 nucleotides read TGCGCCAGCACCCGAGGGACTGAAGCTTTCTTT. Amino acid sequence: CASTRGTEAFF. V is TRBV4-1 and J is TRBJ1-1; D unclear. Germline lookup yields CDR1 MGHRA and CDR2 YSYEKL. V dropped 7 bases and J dropped 5 bases, with 8 bases sitting between them. There are 11 residues in the CDR3.

This clone was counted at least ten times. V is TRBV5-5 and J is TRBJ2-5; D is possibly TRBD2 (6 bases). Germline CDR1 SGHKS, CDR2 YYEKEE (reference sequence). This CDR3 region has 13 residues. V was trimmed by 2 bases and J by 3 bases, leaving 8 bases between them. Written as DNA, the CDR3 is TGTGCCAGCAGCTTATGGGGGGAAGAGACCCAGTACTTC. This sequence encodes CASSLWGEETQYF.

The gene calls are TRBV12-3 or TRBV12-4 and TRBJ1-1; TRBD1 is a possible D gene (5 bases). There are 15 residues in the CDR3. The V end lost 4 bases, the J end lost 4 bases, and 16 bases lay between the germline ends. Written as DNA, the CDR3 is TGTGCCAGCAGTTGTGCCATGGGGCGCGTCACTGAAGCTTTCTTT. Translating it yields CASSCAMGRVTEAFF.

In this sample, this clone turned up a few times. The chain uses TRBV19 and TRBJ2-7; the match to TRBD2 covers 12 bases. V lost 3 bases to trimming and J lost 9 bases; unmatched junction nucleotides: 3. The germline V gene encodes CDR1 LNHDA and CDR2 SQIVND (reference sequence). The CDR3 has 13 residues. CDR3 loop: CASSMGTSGSQYF. CDR3 coding DNA: TGTGCCAGTAGTATGGGGACTAGCGGGTCGCAGTACTTC.

The chain joins TRBV20-1 to TRBJ2-7; D is perhaps TRBD1 or TRBD2 (5 bases each). The V gene lost 3 bases and the J gene lost 2 bases, with 11 bases spanning the gap. This CDR3 is built from 13 residues. Germline V gene data show CDR1 as DFQATT and CDR2 as SNEGSKA (reference sequence). CDR3 sequence: CSARGRVAYEQYF. CDR3 DNA: TGCAGTGCTAGGGGGCGGGTGGCCTACGAGCAGTACTTC.

This clone was counted only a few times. Germline is not matched at one junction end, which may reflect a read error. The chain links TRBV7-2 to TRBJ2-5; no clear D. Germline V gives CDR1 SGHTA, CDR2 FQGNSA. The CDR3 extends over 14 amino acids. The CDR3 DNA reads as TGTGCCAGCAGCTTAAGTGGATCTCAAGATACCCAGTACTTC. Amino acids: CASSLSGSQDTQYF.

This clone occurred many times. The rearrangement joins TRBV11-1 to TRBJ2-1; D is uncertain. This CDR3 region has 18 residues. Trimming took off 4 bases at V and 2 bases at J, with 21 bases between the two ends. Per germline, CDR1 SGHAT and CDR2 FQDESV (reference sequence). CDR3 region: CASSSLSERSVAYNEQFF. The CDR3 DNA follows: TGTGCCAGCAGCTCCCTCTCAGAGCGAAGCGTGGCCTACAATGAGCAGTTCTTC.

The V gene is TRBV6-1, the J gene TRBJ1-3; D is unclear. V dropped 2 bases and J dropped 7 bases, with 3 bases sitting between them. CDR3 size: 11 residues. In germline, CDR1 is MNHNS, CDR2 SASEGT. The CDR3, as DNA: TGTGCCAGCAGTGAACGTAACACCATATATTTT. It is translated as CASSERNTIYF.

This clone was observed at least ten times. Given a much more abundant clone one base away, this may be a read error. The V and J genes are TRBV11-2 and TRBJ1-5; D call uncertain. Trimming removed 7 bases at V and 5 bases at J, with 12 bases between. This CDR3 spans 13 amino acids. Germline CDR1 and CDR2: SGHAT and FQNNGV. The CDR3 loop is CASILRRDQPQHF. In DNA, the CDR3 is TGTGCCAGCATCCTAAGGAGGGATCAGCCCCAGCATTTT. Full variable domain (remainder filled in from reference TRBV11-2 and TRBJ1-5): EAGVAQSPRYKIIEKRQSVAFWCNPISGHATLYWYQQILGQGPKLLIQFQNNGVVDDSQLPKDRFSAERLKGVDSTLKIQPAKLEDSAVYLCASILRRDQPQHFGDGTRLSIL.

This chain joins TRBV6-1 and TRBJ1-2; TRBD1 aligns across 7 bases. With V trimmed by 4 bases and J by 6 bases, 5 bases remained unmatched. The CDR3 spans 13 residues. Germline V CDR1 and CDR2: MNHNS, SASEGT. Here the CDR3 DNA reads TGTGCCAGCAGTGGGGACAGTTGGAATGGCTACACCTTC. This sequence encodes CASSGDSWNGYTF.